These 32 T cell receptor beta chains originate from one sample sequenced in a study of T cell responses to AZD1222 COVID-19 vaccine. Produced via immunoSEQ multiplex PCR; TCRdb's table is partial and in-frame only. Of about 73,000 clones in the sample, roughly 87% were seen once. Sequencing used peripheral blood, obtained 28 days after the second AZD1222 dose. The receptor source for this set is an adult who received the AZD1222 COVID-19 vaccine.

The gene calls are TRBV5-4 and TRBJ2-1, with 8 bases identical to TRBD2. Per germline, CDR1 SGHNT and CDR2 YYREEE (reference sequence). The CDR3 loop spans 16 amino acids. The junction had 8 bases not matched to a gene; V was cut back by 2 bases and J by 4 bases. The CDR3 loop is CASSFPRGARYNEQFF. The CDR3 coding sequence is TGTGCCAGCAGCTTTCCGCGGGGGGCGAGATACAATGAGCAGTTCTTC. The variable domain in full, with the rest retrieved from reference TRBV5-4 and TRBJ2-1, is ETGVTQSPTHLIKTRGQQVTLRCSSQSGHNTVSWYQQALGQGPQFIFQYYREEENGRGNFPPRFSGLQFPNYSSELNVNALELDDSALYLCASSFPRGARYNEQFFGPGTRLTVL.

This clone was detected only once. V gene TRBV6-5 combines with J gene TRBJ2-1; 8 bases match TRBD2. The V gene end was trimmed by 5 bases and the J gene end by 2 bases; junction bases not matched to a gene: 2. Germline CDR1 MNHEY, CDR2 SVGAGI. This CDR3 is 14 amino acids long. CDR3 protein: CASSQGLAYNEQFF. As DNA, the CDR3 is TGTGCCAGCAGTCAGGGACTAGCCTACAATGAGCAGTTCTTC.

V usage is TRBV7-8 and J usage is TRBJ2-7; no firm D call. Germline CDR1 SGHVS, CDR2 FQNEAQ. This CDR3 contains 13 residues. V dropped 1 base and J dropped 4 bases, with 8 bases sitting between them. The CDR3 sequence is CASSLGLRYEQYV. The CDR3 DNA reads as TGTGCCAGCAGCTTAGGTCTGAGGTACGAGCAGTACGTC.

The V call is TRBV6-2 or TRBV6-3, the J call TRBJ1-5; TRBD1 agrees at 8 bases. V shed 5 bases, J shed 3 bases, and the junction held 9 bases outside the gene matches. The CDR3 is made up of 16 amino acids. CDR1 is MNHEY, CDR2 SVGEGT, per germline. The CDR3 bases are TGTGCCAGCAGTAAAACCGGGACAGGTTTCAATCAGCCCCAGCATTTT. This gives the protein CASSKTGTGFNQPQHF.

V and J are TRBV18 and TRBJ1-5, with D possibly matching TRBD1 (5 bases). V was shortened by 5 bases and J by 3 bases, with 17 bases between the two germline ends. Looked up from germline, CDR1 is KGHSH and CDR2 is LQKENI. The CDR3 consists of 16 residues. CDR3 sequence: CASSNIQGGFNQPQHF. For the CDR3, the DNA is TGTGCCAGCTCAAATATCCAGGGAGGTTTCAATCAGCCCCAGCATTTT.

The chain couples TRBV7-3 to TRBJ2-7, with TRBD2 identical over 7 bases. Germline V gene sequence: CDR1 SGHTA, CDR2 FQGTGA. Trimming took 4 bases from V and 4 from J; bases not matched to a gene: 13. CDR3 length equals 16 residues. CDR3 in amino acids: CASSSTGGSSWYEQYF. The CDR3 region has the DNA TGTGCCAGCAGCTCGACCGGGGGGTCTTCTTGGTACGAGCAGTACTTC.

The gene calls are TRBV18 and TRBJ2-6, with 9 bases lining up with TRBD1. This CDR3 is 19 amino acids long. V gave up 6 bases and J gave up 0 bases; unmatched junction bases: 12. The V gene's germline CDR1 is KGHSH and CDR2 LQKENI. CDR3: CASSQFTGTGISGANVLTF. The CDR3 DNA reads TGTGCCAGCTCCCAATTTACCGGGACAGGGATCTCTGGGGCCAACGTCCTGACTTTC. Filled out from reference TRBV18 and TRBJ2-6, the complete variable domain reads NAGVMQNPRHLVRRRGQEARLRCSPMKGHSHVYWYRQLPEEGLKFMVYLQKENIIDESGMPKERFSAEFPKEGPSILRIQQVVRGDSAAYFCASSQFTGTGISGANVLTFGAGSRLTVL.

The genes are TRBV12-3 or TRBV12-4 and TRBJ2-1; D may match TRBD1 or TRBD2 (5 bases each). V was shortened by 4 bases and J by 9 bases, with 10 bases between the two germline ends. This CDR3 is built from 12 residues. This CDR3 reads CASSSRDLEQFF. In DNA, the CDR3 is TGTGCCAGCAGTTCCCGGGACCTTGAGCAGTTCTTC.

The chain is built from TRBV5-4 and TRBJ1-5; D is perhaps TRBD1 (5 bases). The CDR3 loop spans 14 amino acids. Germline values: CDR1 SGHNT, CDR2 YYREEE (reference sequence). Trimming removed 3 bases at V and 5 bases at J, with 12 bases between. The CDR3 region is CASSSGPTYQPQHF. DNA for the CDR3: TGTGCCAGCAGCTCGGGACCGACTTATCAGCCCCAGCATTTT. The variable domain in full, with the rest retrieved from reference TRBV5-4 and TRBJ1-5, is ETGVTQSPTHLIKTRGQQVTLRCSSQSGHNTVSWYQQALGQGPQFIFQYYREEENGRGNFPPRFSGLQFPNYSSELNVNALELDDSALYLCASSSGPTYQPQHFGDGTRLSIL.

The chain employs TRBV20-1 and TRBJ1-1; D gene ambiguous. Germline CDR1 is DFQATT and CDR2 is SNEGSKA (reference sequence). The CDR3 is 13 residues long. Deletions cut 3 bases from V and 2 bases from J, with 10 bases between. The CDR3, as DNA: TGCAGTGCTAGTCGGCAGTTAAACACTGAAGCTTTCTTT. Translated: CSASRQLNTEAFF.

The rearrangement links TRBV7-8 to TRBJ2-7, with D unclear. Germline CDR1 and CDR2: SGHVS and FQNEAQ. The CDR3 has 11 amino acids. The V gene lost 5 bases and the J gene lost 7 bases, with 9 bases spanning the gap. The CDR3 region has the DNA TGTGCCAGCAGCCCGCTTGTGGAGCAGTACTTC. Residues: CASSPLVEQYF.

The rearrangement uses TRBV19 and TRBJ1-4, with 9 bases that match TRBD1. The CDR3 extends over 14 amino acids. Germline V gene lookup returns CDR1 LNHDA and CDR2 SQIVND (reference sequence). The V and J ends lost 6 bases and 7 bases, in that order; junction bases with no gene match: 6. The CDR3 region has the DNA TGTGCCAGTAGCACCGGGACAGGGCCTGAAAAACTGTTTTTT. The encoded protein is CASSTGTGPEKLFF.

This clone was detected a few times. The gene calls are TRBV6-5 and TRBJ2-2; D not certain. The V gene lost 1 base and the J gene lost 4 bases, with 7 bases spanning the gap. Germline V gene sequence: CDR1 MNHEY, CDR2 SVGAGI. CDR3 length equals 14 residues. The CDR3 coding sequence is TGTGCCAGCAGTTACTGGTCAGGCACCGGGGAGCTGTTTTTT. Translating it yields CASSYWSGTGELFF.

The chain links TRBV4-2 to TRBJ2-1; D not certain. The CDR3 is made up of 15 amino acids. Germline lookup yields CDR1 LGHNA and CDR2 YNFKEQ. Trimming left V 4 bases short and J 7 bases short, with 17 bases between. The CDR3 is CASSRDGVVGNEQFF. The CDR3 coding sequence is TGTGCCAGCAGCCGGGATGGGGTTGTTGGGAATGAGCAGTTCTTC.

The chain carries TRBV6-5 and TRBJ1-5; 7 bases are shared with TRBD1. The CDR3 has 15 residues. Germline V lookup: CDR1 MNHEY, CDR2 SVGAGI. V trimming: 5 bases; J trimming: 4 bases; junction bases outside the gene matches: 8. The CDR3 bases are TGTGCCAGCAGTATAACAGGGGATGGGAATCAGCCCCAGCATTTT. As protein: CASSITGDGNQPQHF.

The rearrangement joins TRBV7-9 to TRBJ1-2; unclear D gene. CDR3 length: 13 amino acids. Germline loops: CDR1 SEHNR, CDR2 FQNEAQ (reference sequence). V was shortened by 5 bases and J by 0 bases, with 7 bases between the two germline ends. Here the CDR3 DNA reads TGTGCCAGCAGCCCAACACCTAACTATGGCTACACCTTC. This translates into CASSPTPNYGYTF.

This rearrangement joins TRBV7-9 to TRBJ1-5; 9 positions agree with TRBD1. The germline gives CDR1 SEHNR, CDR2 FQNEAQ (reference sequence). The CDR3 is 16 residues long. With V trimmed by 7 bases and J by 4 bases, 11 bases remained unmatched. The CDR3 reads CASTDGTGHPNQPQHF. CDR3 sequence (DNA): TGTGCCAGCACCGACGGGACAGGGCACCCTAATCAGCCCCAGCATTTT.

In this sample, this clone turned up a few times. The V and J genes are TRBV20-1 and TRBJ1-1; no clear D. V dropped 3 bases and J dropped 11 bases, with 13 bases sitting between them. Germline loops: CDR1 DFQATT, CDR2 SNEGSKA (reference sequence). CDR3 length equals 11 residues. DNA of the CDR3: TGCAGTGCTAGCGATAGCGACGAGGCTTTCTTT. The encoded protein is CSASDSDEAFF.

The chain recombines TRBV14 with TRBJ2-2; D possibly corresponds to TRBD1 (5 bases). The CDR3 is 17 residues long. Germline CDR1 reads SGHDN; CDR2 reads FVKESK. V was clipped by 1 base and J by 3 bases, with 15 bases between them. CDR3 coding DNA: TGTGCCAGCAGCCAAGCAAGGGGATTAACCTACACCGGGGAGCTGTTTTTT. As protein: CASSQARGLTYTGELFF.

The V gene is TRBV19, the J gene TRBJ2-5; no definite D call. The CDR3 length is 13 residues. V was trimmed by 8 bases and J by 4 bases, leaving 14 bases between them. Germline assignment: CDR1 LNHDA and CDR2 SQIVND (reference sequence). For the CDR3, the DNA is TGTGCCAGTTCCCGGATACCCAGAGAGACCCAGTACTTC. It yields the protein CASSRIPRETQYF.

This chain uses TRBV6-5 with TRBJ1-3; D is uncertain. Germline CDR1 MNHEY, CDR2 SVGAGI. CDR3 length: 12 amino acids. Trimming left V 4 bases short and J 3 bases short, with 4 bases between. In nucleotides, the CDR3 is TGTGCCAGCAGTTCCGATGGAAACACCATATATTTT. Protein product: CASSSDGNTIYF.

As to this clone: A read error may produce the germline difference seen at one junction end. The V and J genes are TRBV7-9 and TRBJ1-4; D may be TRBD1 (5 bases). This CDR3 contains 15 residues. The germline CDR1 and CDR2 sequences are SEHNR and FQNEAQ (reference sequence). CDR3 residues: CASTLGPGPNEKLFF. DNA of the CDR3: TGTGCCAGCACCTTAGGTCCAGGGCCTAATGAAAAACTGTTTTTT.

Only one count was recorded for this clone. The DNA for the CDR3 is TGCGCCAGCAGCCAACTCAGGGGTGACACTGAAGCTTTCTTT. Its protein product is CASSQLRGDTEAFF. The chain is built from TRBV4-1 and TRBJ1-1; weak D call: TRBD1 (6 bases). This CDR3 comprises 14 residues. Germline V gene lookup returns CDR1 MGHRA and CDR2 YSYEKL. Trimming removed 2 bases from V and 3 bases from J, with 10 bases in between.

The sample holds one count of this clone. V usage is TRBV9 and J usage is TRBJ2-3, with TRBD2 matching over 8 bases. The V gene end was trimmed by 0 bases and the J gene end by 6 bases; junction bases not matched to a gene: 9. The CDR3 loop spans 16 amino acids. CDR1 and CDR2 from the germline V gene are SGDLS and YYNGEE. The CDR3 spells CASSVVPSGSGDTQYF. The DNA of the CDR3 is TGTGCCAGCAGCGTAGTTCCAAGCGGGAGCGGTGATACGCAGTATTTT.

This chain links TRBV6-4 with TRBJ2-3; 9 positions agree with TRBD1. There are 17 residues in the CDR3. The junction had 14 bases not matched to a gene; V was cut back by 6 bases and J by 4 bases. Germline CDR1 reads MRHNA; CDR2 reads SNTAGT. The CDR3 coding sequence is TGTGCCAGCAGCCCTACTCCAGGACAGGGGTATGCAGATACGCAGTATTTT. Translation gives CASSPTPGQGYADTQYF.

J is TRBJ1-4 and V is TRBV15, with D hard to call. This CDR3 contains 14 residues. With 1 base removed from V and 16 bases from J, the gap between germline ends came to 19 bases. Germline assignment: CDR1 LNHNV and CDR2 YYDKDF (reference sequence). This chain's CDR3 is CATSRGGGVGFEFF. The CDR3 DNA follows: TGTGCCACCAGCAGAGGAGGCGGGGTCGGGTTTGAGTTTTTT.

J is TRBJ2-2 and V is TRBV10-3, with 10 bases that match TRBD2. Germline trimming cut 8 bases from V and 0 bases from J; bases unmatched to any gene: 3. CDR3 length: 15 residues. Per the germline V gene, CDR1 is ENHRY and CDR2 is SYGVKD. The DNA of the CDR3 is TGTGCCATCCGTAGCGGGGGGACGAACACCGGGGAGCTGTTTTTT. Amino acid sequence: CAIRSGGTNTGELFF.

The chain recombines TRBV5-1 with TRBJ2-2; D is ambiguous. V was pared by 1 base and J by 6 bases, with 16 bases between. From germline, CDR1 is SGHRS and CDR2 YFSETQ. The CDR3 extends over 16 amino acids. CDR3 region: CASSLLASSSAGELFF. Here the CDR3 DNA reads TGCGCCAGCAGCTTGCTTGCCTCCTCATCAGCCGGGGAGCTGTTTTTT.

The CDR3 spells CASSVLGGGQETQYF. DNA for the CDR3: TGTGCCAGCAGCGTACTTGGAGGGGGACAAGAGACCCAGTACTTC. The chain couples TRBV9 to TRBJ2-5, with D possibly being TRBD1 or TRBD2 (6 bases each). The CDR3 extends over 15 amino acids. Germline assignment: CDR1 SGDLS and CDR2 YYNGEE. V shed 1 base and J shed 2 bases, with 12 bases lying between them.

The chain combines TRBV5-4 with TRBJ1-6; 8 nucleotides align to TRBD1. After removal of 2 bases from V and 7 bases from J, the junction contained 8 bases not matched to a gene. CDR3 length: 16 amino acids. Germline V gene lookup returns CDR1 SGHNT and CDR2 YYREEE (reference sequence). CDR3 sequence: CASSFLPDRENSPLHF. CDR3 DNA: TGTGCCAGCAGCTTTCTCCCGGACAGGGAGAATTCACCCCTCCACTTT. Based on the CDR3 plus reference TRBV5-4 and TRBJ1-6, the full variable domain is ETGVTQSPTHLIKTRGQQVTLRCSSQSGHNTVSWYQQALGQGPQFIFQYYREEENGRGNFPPRFSGLQFPNYSSELNVNALELDDSALYLCASSFLPDRENSPLHFGNGTRLTVT.

The rearrangement uses TRBV6-5 and TRBJ1-1, with 9 nucleotides matching TRBD1. The CDR3 is 13 residues long. CDR1 is MNHEY and CDR2 is SVGAGI in the germline V gene. V gave up 6 bases and J gave up 1 base; unmatched junction bases: 0. The CDR3, as DNA: TGTGCCAGCAGGGACAGGGGGAACACTGAAGCTTTCTTT. This translates into CASRDRGNTEAFF.

V and J are TRBV7-3 and TRBJ2-2, with D maybe TRBD2 (5 bases). This CDR3 comprises 13 residues. Trimming pared 1 base from V and 8 bases from J, leaving 8 bases between. CDR1 SGHTA and CDR2 FQGTGA come from the germline V gene. Here the CDR3 DNA reads TGTGCCAGCAGCTTAAGCGGGTCTGGGGAGCTGTTTTTT. Its translation: CASSLSGSGELFF.